A selection of T cell receptor beta chains follows, all from one sample in a study of metastatic and nonmetastatic thyroid tumors. TCRdb re-analyzed the PCR reads using MiXCR. The sample holds 30,000 to 45,000 clones, approximately 20% seen once. The sample consisted of blood. The receptors derive from a female donor with papillary thyroid cancer or a benign thyroid nodule (not recorded which). Some clones in this sample may be carry-over from other donors' samples. Each CDR3 is given with its conserved first and last residue.

J gene,V gene,CDR3 protein
TRBJ2-7,TRBV28,CAISLGGMAYEQYF
TRBJ1-1,TRBV6-2/TRBV6-3,CASSYSRGGANTEDFF
TRBJ2-7,TRBV12-3/TRBV12-4,CASSLRQGSYEQYF
TRBJ2-5,TRBV19,CASSIAGETQYF
TRBJ2-5,TRBV20-1,CSARGRGETQYF
TRBJ2-1,TRBV20-1,CSARSISGTGVYNEQFF
TRBJ2-2,TRBV19,CASSIDRGGTGELFF
TRBJ2-2,TRBV10-1,CASSPSLAGVGELFF
TRBJ2-7,TRBV5-1,CASRPTASDSYEQYF
TRBJ2-7,TRBV12-3/TRBV12-4,CAGTRDRGLYEQYF
TRBJ1-2,TRBV4-3,CASSQGGQGPYGYTF
TRBJ2-7,TRBV6-2/TRBV6-3,CASSGGIAGSYEQYF
TRBJ2-1,TRBV20-1,CSAGSSYNEQFF
TRBJ2-7,TRBV27,CASSSAGVDPYEQYF
TRBJ2-1,TRBV19,CASNWHNEQFF
TRBJ2-5,TRBV6-1,CASTGGRAHAETQYF
TRBJ2-5,TRBV6-1,CASSTDHSGRGEETQYF
TRBJ2-1,TRBV6-1,CASRGYGGAEQFF
TRBJ2-7,TRBV7-9,CASSPVVWSGREQYF
TRBJ2-1,TRBV28,CASSRQVGTYYNEQFF
TRBJ1-1,TRBV6-4,CARPPEAFF
TRBJ1-2,TRBV6-1,CASNLGQGGYGYTF
TRBJ1-5,TRBV11-2,CASSLDVDQPQHF
TRBJ2-5,TRBV28,CASSFQDSKETQYF
TRBJ1-4,TRBV5-5,CASSPRDEKLFF
TRBJ2-2,TRBV15,CATSREVQNTGELFF
TRBJ1-1,TRBV12-3/TRBV12-4,CASTLDSWGTEAFF
TRBJ1-1,TRBV12-3/TRBV12-4,CASSLSMGSAFF
TRBJ2-5,TRBV29-1,CSSDRGETQYF
TRBJ1-6,TRBV27,CASRGSGTANSPLHF
TRBJ1-4,TRBV12-5,CASGSQNYATNEKLFF
TRBJ1-6,TRBV30,CACRDRDMECYNSPLHF
TRBJ2-5,TRBV15,CATIRYQGPQETQYF
TRBJ2-7,TRBV6-1,CASSETKGDEQYF
TRBJ2-2,TRBV20-1,CSPERNTGEPFF
TRBJ2-3,TRBV6-1,CASSRSGETDTQYF
TRBJ2-5,TRBV6-6,CASSYWTAQETQYF
TRBJ2-7,TRBV27,CANILYPESYEQYF
TRBJ2-1,TRBV20-1,CSVKGGLADNEQFF
TRBJ1-2,TRBV11-2,CASSSFPSGGYGYTF
TRBJ2-5,TRBV3-1,CASSSAEREAQYF
TRBJ2-3,TRBV30,CAWSVAGVTDTQYF
TRBJ2-3,TRBV7-9,CASSLSADTQYF
TRBJ2-1,TRBV5-4,CASSPSFGRMHEQFF
TRBJ2-2,TRBV4-2,CASNQDTNTGELFF
TRBJ2-1,TRBV20-1,CSLGIPHSGDNEQFF
TRBJ1-1,TRBV28,CASSSGPGESTEAFF
TRBJ2-1,TRBV4-1,CASSRKPAPGDEQFF
TRBJ1-2,TRBV19,CASSIPERRYGYTF
TRBJ1-6,TRBV7-2,CASSLVLGGNGNSPLHF
TRBJ1-2,TRBV11-3,CASSFPGSGGRRGYTF
TRBJ2-1,TRBV6-1,CASSKKGTGAYNEQFF
TRBJ2-1,TRBV4-1,CASSQDYSNEQFF
TRBJ2-3,TRBV6-2/TRBV6-3,CASSPGTGLSADTQYF
TRBJ1-2,TRBV28,CASSPEAGPYGYTF
TRBJ2-1,TRBV2,CASSEAPRGHREKQFF
TRBJ2-3,TRBV7-2,CASSLLGGTQYF